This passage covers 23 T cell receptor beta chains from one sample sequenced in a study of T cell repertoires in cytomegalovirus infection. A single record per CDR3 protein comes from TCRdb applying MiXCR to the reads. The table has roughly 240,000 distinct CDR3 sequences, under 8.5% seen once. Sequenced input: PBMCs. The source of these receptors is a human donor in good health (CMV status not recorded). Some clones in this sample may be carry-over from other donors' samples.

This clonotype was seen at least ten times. In nucleotides, the CDR3 is TGTGCCAGCAGCCGGGGACATCATGAAGGCTACACCTTC. This translates into CASSRGHHEGYTF. The chain recombines TRBV6-2 or TRBV6-3 with TRBJ1-2; D is possibly TRBD1 (6 bases). This CDR3 comprises 13 residues. Trimming pared 6 bases from V and 8 bases from J, leaving 16 bases between. Germline loops: CDR1 MNHEY, CDR2 SVGEGT.

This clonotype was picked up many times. The CDR3 DNA reads as TGTGCCAGCAGTTACTCGAGCGGCTCTAGCACAGATACGCAGTATTTT. Translating gives CASSYSSGSSTDTQYF. The chain joins TRBV6-5 to TRBJ2-3, with a tentative D call TRBD2 (5 bases). V was trimmed by 0 bases and J by 0 bases, leaving 10 bases between them. Germline CDR1 is MNHEY and CDR2 is SVGAGI. The CDR3 is 16 residues long.

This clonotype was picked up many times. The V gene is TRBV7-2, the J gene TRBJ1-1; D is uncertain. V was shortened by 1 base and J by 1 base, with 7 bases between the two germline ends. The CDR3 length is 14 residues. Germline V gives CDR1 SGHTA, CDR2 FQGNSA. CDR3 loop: CASSLVQRNTEAFF. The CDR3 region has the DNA TGTGCCAGCAGCTTAGTCCAGAGGAACACTGAAGCTTTCTTT.

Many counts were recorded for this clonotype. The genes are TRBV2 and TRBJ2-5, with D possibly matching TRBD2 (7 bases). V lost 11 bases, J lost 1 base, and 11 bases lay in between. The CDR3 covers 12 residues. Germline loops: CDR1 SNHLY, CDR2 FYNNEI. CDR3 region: CAGGGIQETQYF. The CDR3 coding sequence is TGTGCCGGGGGGGGCATCCAAGAGACCCAGTACTTC.

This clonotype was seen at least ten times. CDR3 sequence reads: CATSRETTATNEKLFF. DNA for the CDR3: TGTGCCACCAGCAGGGAAACGACAGCAACTAATGAAAAACTGTTTTTT. The genes are TRBV15 and TRBJ1-4; D may be TRBD1 (5 bases). Trimming stripped 3 bases from V and 0 bases from J, with 11 bases between. This CDR3 has 16 residues. Germline V gene data show CDR1 as LNHNV and CDR2 as YYDKDF (reference sequence).

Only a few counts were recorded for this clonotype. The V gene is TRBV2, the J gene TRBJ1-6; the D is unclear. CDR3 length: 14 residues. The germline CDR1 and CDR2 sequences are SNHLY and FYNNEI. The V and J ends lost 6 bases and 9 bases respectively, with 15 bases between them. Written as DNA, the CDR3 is TGTGCCAGCAGCCCTACTCCGACGACTTCACCCCTCCACTTT. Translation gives CASSPTPTTSPLHF.

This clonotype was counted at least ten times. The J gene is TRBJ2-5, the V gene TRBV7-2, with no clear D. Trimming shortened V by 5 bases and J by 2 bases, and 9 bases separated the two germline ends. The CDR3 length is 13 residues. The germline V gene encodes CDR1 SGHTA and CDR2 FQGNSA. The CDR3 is CASSPRWQETQYF. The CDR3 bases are TGTGCCAGCAGCCCCAGGTGGCAAGAGACCCAGTACTTC. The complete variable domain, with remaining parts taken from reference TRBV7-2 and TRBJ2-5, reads GAGVSQSPSNKVTEKGKDVELRCDPISGHTALYWYRQSLGQGLEFLIYFQGNSAPDKSGLPSDRFSAERTGGSVSTLTIQRTQQEDSAVYLCASSPRWQETQYFGPGTRLLVL.

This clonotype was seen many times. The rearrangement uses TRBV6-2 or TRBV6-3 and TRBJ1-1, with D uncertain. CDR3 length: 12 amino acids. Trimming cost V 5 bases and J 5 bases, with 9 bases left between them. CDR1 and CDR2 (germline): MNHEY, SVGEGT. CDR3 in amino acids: CASSSSWTEAFF. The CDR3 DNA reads TGTGCCAGCAGTAGTTCCTGGACTGAAGCTTTCTTT.

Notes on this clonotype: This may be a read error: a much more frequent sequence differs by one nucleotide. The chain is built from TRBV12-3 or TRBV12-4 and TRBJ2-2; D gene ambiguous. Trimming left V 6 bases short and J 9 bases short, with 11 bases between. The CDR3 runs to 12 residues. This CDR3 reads CASRDIARELFF. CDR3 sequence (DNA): TGTGCCAGCAGGGATATTGCCCGGGAGCTGTTTTTT.

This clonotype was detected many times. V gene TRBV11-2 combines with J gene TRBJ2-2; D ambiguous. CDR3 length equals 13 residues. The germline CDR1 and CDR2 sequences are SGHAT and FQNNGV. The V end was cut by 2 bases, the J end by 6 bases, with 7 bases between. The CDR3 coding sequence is TGTGCCAGCAGCTTATTGGGTCCCGGGGAGCTGTTTTTT. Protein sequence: CASSLLGPGELFF.

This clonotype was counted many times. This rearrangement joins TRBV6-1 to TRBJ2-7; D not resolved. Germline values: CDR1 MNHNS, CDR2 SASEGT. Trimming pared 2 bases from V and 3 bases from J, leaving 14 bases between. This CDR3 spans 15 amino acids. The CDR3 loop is CASSETPRTFYEQYF. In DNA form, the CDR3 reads TGTGCCAGCAGTGAAACCCCCCGGACCTTCTACGAGCAGTACTTC.

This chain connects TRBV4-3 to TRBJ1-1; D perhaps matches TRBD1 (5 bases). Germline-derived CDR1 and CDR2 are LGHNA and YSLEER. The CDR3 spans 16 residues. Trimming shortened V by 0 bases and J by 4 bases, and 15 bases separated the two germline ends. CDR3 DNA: TGCGCCAGCAGCCAAGATGGAGGGGCGCAGGGCACTGAAGCTTTCTTT. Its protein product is CASSQDGGAQGTEAFF.

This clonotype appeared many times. As DNA, the CDR3 is TGTGCCAGCAGCCCTCAGGGGAGGGAAGATACGCAGTATTTT. Translated, it gives CASSPQGREDTQYF. This chain joins TRBV7-2 and TRBJ2-3, with a weak D call TRBD2 (7 bases). V lost 5 bases, J lost 5 bases, and 14 bases lay in between. This CDR3 region has 14 residues. The V gene's germline CDR1 is SGHTA and CDR2 FQGNSA.

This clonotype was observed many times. This CDR3 reads CAWSAGLSNQPQHF. The CDR3 bases are TGTGCCTGGAGTGCAGGACTAAGCAATCAGCCCCAGCATTTT. The rearrangement uses TRBV30 and TRBJ1-5, with D uncertain. CDR1 GTSNPN and CDR2 SVGIG come from the germline V gene (reference sequence). V lost 1 base and J 1 base, leaving 8 bases between the germline ends. This CDR3 is built from 14 residues.

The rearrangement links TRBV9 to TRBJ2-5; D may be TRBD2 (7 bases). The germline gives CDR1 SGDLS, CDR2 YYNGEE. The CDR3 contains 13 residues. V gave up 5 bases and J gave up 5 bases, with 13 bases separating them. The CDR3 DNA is TGTGCCAGCAGTGAGGGGGGGTCGGAGACCCAGTACTTC. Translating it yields CASSEGGSETQYF.

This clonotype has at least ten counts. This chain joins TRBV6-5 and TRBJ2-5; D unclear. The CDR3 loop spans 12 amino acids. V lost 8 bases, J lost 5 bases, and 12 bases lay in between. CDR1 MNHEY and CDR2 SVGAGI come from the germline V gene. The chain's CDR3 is CASGSLPETQYF. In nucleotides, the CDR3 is TGTGCCAGCGGTTCGCTACCGGAGACCCAGTACTTC.

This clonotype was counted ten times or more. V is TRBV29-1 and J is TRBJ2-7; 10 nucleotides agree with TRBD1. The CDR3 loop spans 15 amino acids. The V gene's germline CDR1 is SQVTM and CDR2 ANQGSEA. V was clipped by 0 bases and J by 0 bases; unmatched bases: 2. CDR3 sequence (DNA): TGCAGCGTTGAAGAGGGACAGGGGAGCTCCTACGAGCAGTACTTC. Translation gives CSVEEGQGSSYEQYF.

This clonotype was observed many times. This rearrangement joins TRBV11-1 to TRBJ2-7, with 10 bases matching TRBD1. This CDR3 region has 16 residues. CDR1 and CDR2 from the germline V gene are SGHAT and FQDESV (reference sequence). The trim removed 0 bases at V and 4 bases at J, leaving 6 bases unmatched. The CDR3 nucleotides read TGTGCCAGCAGCTTAGCCGGAGGGACAGGGGTGTACGAGCAGTACTTC. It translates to CASSLAGGTGVYEQYF.

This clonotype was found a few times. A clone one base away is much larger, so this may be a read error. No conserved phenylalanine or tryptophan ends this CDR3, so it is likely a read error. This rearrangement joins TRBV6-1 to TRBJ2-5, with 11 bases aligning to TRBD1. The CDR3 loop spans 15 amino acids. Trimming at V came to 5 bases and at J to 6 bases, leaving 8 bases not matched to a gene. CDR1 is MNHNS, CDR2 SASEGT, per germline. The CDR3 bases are TGTGCCAGCAGTTCGCGGGACAGGGGGTGGAAGACCCAGTACTCC. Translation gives CASSSRDRGWKTQYS.

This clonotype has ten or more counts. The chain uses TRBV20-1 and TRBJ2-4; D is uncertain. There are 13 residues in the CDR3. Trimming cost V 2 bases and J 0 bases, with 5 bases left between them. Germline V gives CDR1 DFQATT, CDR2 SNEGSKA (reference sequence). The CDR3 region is CSARKVAKNIQYF. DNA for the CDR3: TGCAGTGCTAGAAAGGTAGCCAAAAACATTCAGTACTTC.

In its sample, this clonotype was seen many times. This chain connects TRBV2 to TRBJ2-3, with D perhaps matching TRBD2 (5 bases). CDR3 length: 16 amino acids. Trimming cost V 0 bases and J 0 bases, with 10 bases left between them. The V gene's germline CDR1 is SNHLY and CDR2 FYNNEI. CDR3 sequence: CASSEAGAGSTDTQYF. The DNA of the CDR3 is TGTGCCAGCAGTGAAGCGGGAGCCGGCAGCACAGATACGCAGTATTTT.

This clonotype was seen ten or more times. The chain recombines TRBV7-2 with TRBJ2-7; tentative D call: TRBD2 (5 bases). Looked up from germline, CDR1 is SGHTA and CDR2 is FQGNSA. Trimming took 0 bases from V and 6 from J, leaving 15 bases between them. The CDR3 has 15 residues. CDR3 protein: CASSLAKDLSSEQYF. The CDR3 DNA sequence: TGTGCCAGCAGCTTAGCGAAGGACTTATCTTCCGAGCAGTACTTC.

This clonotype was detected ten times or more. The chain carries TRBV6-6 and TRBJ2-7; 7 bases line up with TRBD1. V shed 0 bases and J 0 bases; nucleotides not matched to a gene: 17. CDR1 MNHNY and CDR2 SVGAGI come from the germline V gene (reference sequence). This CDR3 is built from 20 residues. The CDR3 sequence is CASSYSMSRDRETYSYEQYF. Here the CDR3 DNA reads TGTGCCAGCAGTTACTCGATGTCGCGAGACAGGGAAACCTACTCCTACGAGCAGTACTTC.